Sequencing of this TCR beta chain was carried out in a study of shared clonotypes between healthy human individuals. This clone has ten or more counts. Looked up from germline, CDR1 is SNHLY and CDR2 is FYNNEI. This CDR3 contains 16 residues. V lost 3 bases, J lost 6 bases, and 10 bases stayed unmatched. Sequencing was at deep level. Unsorted PBMC replicate PCRs drew on 250 to 300 ng DNA, representing tens of thousands of T cell genomes. TCRdb's copy holds only in-frame clones and misses some; the assay was immunoSEQ multiplex PCR. Among around 500,000 clones listed, roughly 77% were seen once. The study drew its donors from healthy HIV-negative adults without recent acute infections or vaccinations.

The chain links TRBV2 to TRBJ1-5; 8 bases line up with TRBD1. Material: PBMCs. The TCR originated in a middle-aged woman in good health. Some clones in this sample may be carry-over from other donors' samples. As DNA, the CDR3 is TGTGCCAGCAGTGACGATGGACAGGGAGTCAGTCAGCCCCAGCATTTT. As protein: CASSDDGQGVSQPQHF.